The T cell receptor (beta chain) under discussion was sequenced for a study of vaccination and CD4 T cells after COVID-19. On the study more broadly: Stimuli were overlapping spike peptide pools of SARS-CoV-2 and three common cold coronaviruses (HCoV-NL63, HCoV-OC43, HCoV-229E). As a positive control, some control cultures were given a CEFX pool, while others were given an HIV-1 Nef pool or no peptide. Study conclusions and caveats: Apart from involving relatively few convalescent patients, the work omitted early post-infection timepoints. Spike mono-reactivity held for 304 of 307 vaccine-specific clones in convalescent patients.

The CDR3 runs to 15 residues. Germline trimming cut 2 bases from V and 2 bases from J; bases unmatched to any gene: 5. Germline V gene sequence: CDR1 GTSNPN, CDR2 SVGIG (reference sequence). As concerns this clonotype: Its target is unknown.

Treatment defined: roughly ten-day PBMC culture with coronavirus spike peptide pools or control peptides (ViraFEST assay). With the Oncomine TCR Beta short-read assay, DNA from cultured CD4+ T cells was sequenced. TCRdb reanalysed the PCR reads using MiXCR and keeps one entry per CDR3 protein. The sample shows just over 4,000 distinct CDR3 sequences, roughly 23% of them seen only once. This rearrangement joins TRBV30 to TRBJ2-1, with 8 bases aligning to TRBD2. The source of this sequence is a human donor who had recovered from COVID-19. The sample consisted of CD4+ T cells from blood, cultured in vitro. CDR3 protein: CAWSKGRGAYNEQFF. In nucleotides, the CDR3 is TGTGCCTGGAGTAAAGGGCGGGGGGCCTACAATGAGCAGTTCTTC.